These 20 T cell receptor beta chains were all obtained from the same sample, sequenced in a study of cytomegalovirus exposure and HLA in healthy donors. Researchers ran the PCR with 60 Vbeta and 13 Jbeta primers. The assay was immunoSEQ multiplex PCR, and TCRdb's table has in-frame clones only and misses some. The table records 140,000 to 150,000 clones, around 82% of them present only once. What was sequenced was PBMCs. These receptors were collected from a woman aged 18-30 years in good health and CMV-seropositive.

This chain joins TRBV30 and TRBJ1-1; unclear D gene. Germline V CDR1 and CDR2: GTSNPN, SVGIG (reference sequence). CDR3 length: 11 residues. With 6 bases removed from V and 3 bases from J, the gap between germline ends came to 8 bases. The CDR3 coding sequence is TGTGCCTGTGCGGGAGACACTGAAGCTTTCTTT. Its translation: CACAGDTEAFF. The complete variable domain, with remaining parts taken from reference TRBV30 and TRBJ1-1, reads SQTIHQWPATLVQPVGSPLSLECTVEGTSNPNLYWYRQAAGRGLQLLFYSVGIGQISSEVPQNLSASRPQDRQFILSSKKLLLSDSGFYLCACAGDTEAFFGQGTRLTVV.

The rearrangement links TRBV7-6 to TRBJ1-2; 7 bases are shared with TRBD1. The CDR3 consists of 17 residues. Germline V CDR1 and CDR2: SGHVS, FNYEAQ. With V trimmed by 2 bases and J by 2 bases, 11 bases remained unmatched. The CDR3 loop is CASSLPKSGTANYGYTF. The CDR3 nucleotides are TGTGCCAGCAGCTTACCTAAGTCCGGGACAGCCAACTATGGCTACACCTTC. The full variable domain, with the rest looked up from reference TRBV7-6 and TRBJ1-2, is GAGVSQSPRYKVTKRGQDVALRCDPISGHVSLYWYRQALGQGPEFLTYFNYEAQQDKSGLPNDRFSAERPEGSISTLTIQRTEQRDSAMYRCASSLPKSGTANYGYTFGSGTRLTVV.

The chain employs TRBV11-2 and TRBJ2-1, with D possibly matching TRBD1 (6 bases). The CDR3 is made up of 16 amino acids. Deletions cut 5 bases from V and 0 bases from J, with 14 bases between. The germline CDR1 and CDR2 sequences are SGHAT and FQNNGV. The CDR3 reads CASSPQGRPSYNEQFF. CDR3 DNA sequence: TGTGCCAGCAGCCCCCAGGGGCGCCCCTCCTACAATGAGCAGTTCTTC. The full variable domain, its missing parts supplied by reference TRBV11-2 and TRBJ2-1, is EAGVAQSPRYKIIEKRQSVAFWCNPISGHATLYWYQQILGQGPKLLIQFQNNGVVDDSQLPKDRFSAERLKGVDSTLKIQPAKLEDSAVYLCASSPQGRPSYNEQFFGPGTRLTVL.

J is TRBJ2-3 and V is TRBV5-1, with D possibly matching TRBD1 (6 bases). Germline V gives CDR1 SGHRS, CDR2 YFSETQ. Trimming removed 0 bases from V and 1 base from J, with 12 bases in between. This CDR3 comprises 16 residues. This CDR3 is CASSLARGGGTDTQYF. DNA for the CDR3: TGCGCCAGCAGCTTGGCCAGGGGCGGCGGCACAGATACGCAGTATTTT. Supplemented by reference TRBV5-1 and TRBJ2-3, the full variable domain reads KAGVTQTPRYLIKTRGQQVTLSCSPISGHRSVSWYQQTPGQGLQFLFEYFSETQRNKGNFPGRFSGRQFSNSRSEMNVSTLELGDSALYLCASSLARGGGTDTQYFGPGTRLTVL.

The CDR3 DNA is TGTGCCAGCAGCTTTGAGGGGGCGAGGGGCTACACCTTC. Its translation is CASSFEGARGYTF. The chain recombines TRBV5-4 with TRBJ1-2; 7 positions agree with TRBD1. The germline V gene encodes CDR1 SGHNT and CDR2 YYREEE (reference sequence). This CDR3 contains 13 residues. V gave up 2 bases and J gave up 8 bases; unmatched junction bases: 6.

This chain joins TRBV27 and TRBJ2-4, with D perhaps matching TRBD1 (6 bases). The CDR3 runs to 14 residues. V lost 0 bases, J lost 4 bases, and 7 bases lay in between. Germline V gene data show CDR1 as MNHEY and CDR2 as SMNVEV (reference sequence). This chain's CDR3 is CASSLSDSKNIQYF. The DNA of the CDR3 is TGTGCCAGCAGTTTATCGGACAGTAAAAACATTCAGTACTTC.

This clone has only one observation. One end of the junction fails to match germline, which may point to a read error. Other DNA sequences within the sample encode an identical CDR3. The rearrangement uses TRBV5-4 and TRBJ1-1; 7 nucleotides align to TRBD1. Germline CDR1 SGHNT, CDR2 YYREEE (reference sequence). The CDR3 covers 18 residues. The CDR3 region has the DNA TGCGCCAGCAGCTTGTTCTTAGGGGGCGCCAAAATGAACACTGAAGCTTTCTTT. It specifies CASSLFLGGAKMNTEAFF.

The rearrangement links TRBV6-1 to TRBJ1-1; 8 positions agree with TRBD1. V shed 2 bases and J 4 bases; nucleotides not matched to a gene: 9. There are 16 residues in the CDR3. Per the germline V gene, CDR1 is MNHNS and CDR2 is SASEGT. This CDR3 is CASSEMAGGAGTEAFF. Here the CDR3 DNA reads TGTGCCAGCAGTGAAATGGCAGGGGGCGCGGGCACTGAAGCTTTCTTT.

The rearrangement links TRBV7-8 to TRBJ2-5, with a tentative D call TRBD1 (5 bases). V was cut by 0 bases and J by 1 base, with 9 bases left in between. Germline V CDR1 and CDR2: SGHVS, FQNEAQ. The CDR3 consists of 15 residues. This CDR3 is CASSLAGVAQETQYF. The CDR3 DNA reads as TGTGCCAGCAGCTTAGCAGGGGTGGCCCAAGAGACCCAGTACTTC.

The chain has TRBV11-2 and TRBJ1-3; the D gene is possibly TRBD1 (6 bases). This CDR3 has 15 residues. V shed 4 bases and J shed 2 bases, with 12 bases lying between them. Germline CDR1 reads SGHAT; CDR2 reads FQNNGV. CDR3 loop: CASSSQGQAGNTIYF. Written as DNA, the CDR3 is TGTGCCAGCAGCTCACAGGGTCAGGCTGGAAACACCATATATTTT.

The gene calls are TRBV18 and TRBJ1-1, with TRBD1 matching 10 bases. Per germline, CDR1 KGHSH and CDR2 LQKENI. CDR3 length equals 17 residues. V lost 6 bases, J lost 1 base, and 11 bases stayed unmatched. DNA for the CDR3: TGTGCCAGCTCCCAGGGGGACAGGGGAAGGTCGAACACTGAAGCTTTCTTT. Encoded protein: CASSQGDRGRSNTEAFF. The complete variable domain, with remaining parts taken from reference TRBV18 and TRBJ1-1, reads NAGVMQNPRHLVRRRGQEARLRCSPMKGHSHVYWYRQLPEEGLKFMVYLQKENIIDESGMPKERFSAEFPKEGPSILRIQQVVRGDSAAYFCASSQGDRGRSNTEAFFGQGTRLTVV.

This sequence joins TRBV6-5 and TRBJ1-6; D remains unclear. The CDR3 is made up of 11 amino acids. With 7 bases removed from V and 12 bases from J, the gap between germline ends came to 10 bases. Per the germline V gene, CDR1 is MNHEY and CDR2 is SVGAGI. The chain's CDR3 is CASMSSGPLHF. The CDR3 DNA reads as TGTGCCAGCATGTCGTCGGGACCCCTCCACTTT.

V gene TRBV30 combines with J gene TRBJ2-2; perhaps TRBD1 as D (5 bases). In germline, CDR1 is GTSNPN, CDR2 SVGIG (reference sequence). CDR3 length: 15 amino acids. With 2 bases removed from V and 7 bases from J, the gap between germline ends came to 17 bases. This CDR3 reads CAWSPVVRTGGELFF. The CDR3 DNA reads TGTGCCTGGAGTCCCGTAGTTCGAACAGGCGGGGAGCTGTTTTTT.

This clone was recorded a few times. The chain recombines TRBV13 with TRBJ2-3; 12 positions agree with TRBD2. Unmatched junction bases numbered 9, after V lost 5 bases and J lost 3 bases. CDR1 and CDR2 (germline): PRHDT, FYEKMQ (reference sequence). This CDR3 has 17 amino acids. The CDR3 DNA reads TGTGCCAGCAGCCCGGACTCTAGCGGGGGGGTGACAGATACGCAGTATTTT. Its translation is CASSPDSSGGVTDTQYF.

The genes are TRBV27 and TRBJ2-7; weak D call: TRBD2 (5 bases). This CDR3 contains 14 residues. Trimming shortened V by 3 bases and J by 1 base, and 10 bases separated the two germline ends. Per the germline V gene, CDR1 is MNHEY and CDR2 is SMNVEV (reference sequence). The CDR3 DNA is TGTGCCAGCAGTTTCGTACTAGGATCCTACGAGCAGTACTTC. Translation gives CASSFVLGSYEQYF.

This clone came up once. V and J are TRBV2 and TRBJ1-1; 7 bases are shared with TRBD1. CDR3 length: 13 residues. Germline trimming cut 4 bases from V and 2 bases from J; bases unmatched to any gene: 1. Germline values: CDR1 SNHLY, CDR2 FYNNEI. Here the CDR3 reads CASSGQGNTEAFF. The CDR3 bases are TGTGCCAGCAGTGGACAGGGTAACACTGAAGCTTTCTTT.

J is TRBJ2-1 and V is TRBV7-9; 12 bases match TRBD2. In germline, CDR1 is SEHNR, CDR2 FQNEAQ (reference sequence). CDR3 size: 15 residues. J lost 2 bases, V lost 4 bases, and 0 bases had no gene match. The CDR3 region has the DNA TGTGCCAGCAGCTCTAGCGGGGGGGCCTACAATGAGCAGTTCTTC. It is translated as CASSSSGGAYNEQFF.

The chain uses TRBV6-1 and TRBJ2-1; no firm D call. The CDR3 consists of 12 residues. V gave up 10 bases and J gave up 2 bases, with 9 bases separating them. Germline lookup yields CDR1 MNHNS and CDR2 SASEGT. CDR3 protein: CAILRAYNEQFF. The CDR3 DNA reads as TGTGCCATCCTCCGGGCCTACAATGAGCAGTTCTTC.

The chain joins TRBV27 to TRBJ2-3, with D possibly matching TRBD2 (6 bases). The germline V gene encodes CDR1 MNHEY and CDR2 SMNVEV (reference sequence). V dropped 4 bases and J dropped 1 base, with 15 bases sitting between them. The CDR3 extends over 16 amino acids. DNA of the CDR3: TGTGCCAGCAGTTATGGAGGGAGAACGGGCACAGATACGCAGTATTTT. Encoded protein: CASSYGGRTGTDTQYF.

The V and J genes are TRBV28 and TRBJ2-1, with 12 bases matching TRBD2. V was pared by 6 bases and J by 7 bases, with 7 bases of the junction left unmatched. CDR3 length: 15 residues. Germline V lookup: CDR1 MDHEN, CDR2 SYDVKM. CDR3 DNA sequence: TGTGCCAGCAGCCTAGCGGGGGGGCTTAGAAATGAGCAGTTCTTC. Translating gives CASSLAGGLRNEQFF.